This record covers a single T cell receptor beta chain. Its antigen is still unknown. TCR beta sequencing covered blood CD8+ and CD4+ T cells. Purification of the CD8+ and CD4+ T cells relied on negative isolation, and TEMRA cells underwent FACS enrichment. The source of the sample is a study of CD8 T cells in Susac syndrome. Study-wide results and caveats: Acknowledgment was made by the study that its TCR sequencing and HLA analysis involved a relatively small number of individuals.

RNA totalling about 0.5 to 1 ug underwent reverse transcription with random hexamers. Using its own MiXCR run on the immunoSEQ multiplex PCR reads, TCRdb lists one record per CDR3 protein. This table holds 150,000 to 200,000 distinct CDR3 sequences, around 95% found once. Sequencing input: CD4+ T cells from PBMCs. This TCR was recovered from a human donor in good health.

DNA of the CDR3: TGTGCCAGCAGCGGACTGGGAGGGACGGAAGGCTACACCTTC. Protein: CASSGLGGTEGYTF. The V gene is TRBV5-6, the J gene TRBJ1-2, with D possibly TRBD1 on 5 matching bases. Germline CDR1 reads SGHDT; CDR2 reads YYEEEE. Trimming shortened V by 4 bases and J by 8 bases, and 18 bases separated the two germline ends. The CDR3 is 14 residues long.